This T cell receptor (beta chain) was identified in a study of shared clonotypes between healthy human individuals. Background on the study: Per donor, CD8 memory used one plate, CD8 naive used two, CD4 memory used three and CD4 naive used three.

Regarding this clone: Its target is unknown.

V lost 2 bases and J 5 bases, leaving 15 bases between the germline ends. This CDR3 spans 15 amino acids. CDR1 is SGHDN and CDR2 is FVKESK in the germline V gene. Overall study results and limits: Approximately 5.3% was the fraction of naive CD4 clonotypes found shared across four donors.

Running of the assay took place at deep level. Sequenced by immunoSEQ multiplex PCR; TCRdb stores in-frame clones only, minus some. Of some 2.3 million clones listed, 85% to 95% are singletons. The chain has TRBV14 and TRBJ1-2, with no clear D. This receptor was taken from a man between 18 and 35 years old in good health. Some clones in this sample may be carry-over from other donors' samples. The sequencing sample was made of naive CD4+ T cells from PBMCs. Subset: CD45RA+ positively selected. The DNA of the CDR3 is TGTGCCAGCAGCCAAACGGGCAGCCGACGATATGGCTACACCTTC. As protein: CASSQTGSRRYGYTF.